This passage covers 31 T cell receptor beta chains from one sample sequenced in a study of blood T cell repertoires in COVID-19. The table came from immunoSEQ multiplex PCR; TCRdb's copy has only in-frame clones and leaves some out. The sample shows 35,000 or so clones, roughly 86% of them seen only once. Sequencing was performed on peripheral blood. These receptors came from a man aged 70-80 years with acute or convalescent COVID-19.

The rearrangement links TRBV28 to TRBJ1-5; 8 bases fit TRBD1. V lost 4 bases, J lost 0 bases, and 8 bases stayed unmatched. The CDR3 spans 17 residues. Looked up from germline, CDR1 is MDHEN and CDR2 is SYDVKM. CDR3 nucleotide sequence: TGTGCCAGCAGTTCTACCGGGACAGGAAATAGCAATCAGCCCCAGCATTTT. Protein product: CASSSTGTGNSNQPQHF.

The chain joins TRBV3-1 (or the pseudogene TRBV3-2) to TRBJ2-2; D gene uncertain. V was shortened by 5 bases and J by 4 bases, with 8 bases between the two germline ends. Germline CDR1 reads LGHDT; CDR2 reads YNNKEL (reference sequence). This CDR3 spans 13 amino acids. The CDR3 nucleotides are TGTGCCAGCAGCACTCTAAGCACCGGGGAGCTGTTTTTT. This gives the protein CASSTLSTGELFF.

The chain is built from TRBV7-2 and TRBJ1-5; 10 positions match TRBD1. This CDR3 has 14 amino acids. The J segment lost 7 bases and the V segment lost 7 bases, leaving 7 bases of the junction unmatched. Germline V gene data show CDR1 as SGHTA and CDR2 as FQGNSA. CDR3 sequence (DNA): TGTGCCAGCAATATCGGGACAGGGGTGCAGCCCCAGCATTTT. It codes for CASNIGTGVQPQHF.

This rearrangement joins TRBV27 to TRBJ2-1; unclear D gene. The CDR3 loop spans 14 amino acids. V gave up 2 bases and J gave up 2 bases, with 7 bases separating them. Germline lookup yields CDR1 MNHEY and CDR2 SMNVEV (reference sequence). In nucleotides, the CDR3 is TGTGCCAGCAGTTTAATGTCTACCTACAATGAGCAGTTCTTC. It is translated as CASSLMSTYNEQFF.

The chain recombines TRBV4-3 with TRBJ1-5; weak D call: TRBD1 (5 bases). CDR1 and CDR2 from the germline V gene are LGHNA and YSLEER. The CDR3 is 15 amino acids. With 4 bases removed from V and 5 bases from J, the gap between germline ends came to 15 bases. The CDR3 spells CASSPRAGYDQPQHF. In DNA, the CDR3 is TGCGCCAGCAGCCCCAGGGCAGGGTATGATCAGCCCCAGCATTTT.

This chain connects TRBV7-2 to TRBJ1-6; TRBD1 matches 10 bases. Germline V gene lookup returns CDR1 SGHTA and CDR2 FQGNSA. The CDR3 spans 13 residues. J gave up 9 bases and V 8 bases, and 4 bases lay outside the gene matches. This CDR3 reads CASSGTGVSPLHF. CDR3 DNA sequence: TGTGCCAGCTCCGGGACAGGGGTTTCACCCCTCCACTTT. The full variable domain, with the rest looked up from reference TRBV7-2 and TRBJ1-6, is GAGVSQSPSNKVTEKGKDVELRCDPISGHTALYWYRQSLGQGLEFLIYFQGNSAPDKSGLPSDRFSAERTGGSVSTLTIQRTQQEDSAVYLCASSGTGVSPLHFGNGTRLTVT.

The chain uses TRBV3-1 (or the pseudogene TRBV3-2) and TRBJ2-4, with a tentative D call TRBD2 (5 bases). The CDR3 consists of 12 residues. Germline-derived CDR1 and CDR2 are LGHDT and YNNKEL (reference sequence). Between the trimmed V and J ends, which lost 3 bases and 7 bases, there was a span of 7 bases. The CDR3 loop is CASSQRENIQYF. The CDR3 region has the DNA TGTGCCAGCAGCCAGAGGGAGAACATTCAGTACTTC.

This chain connects TRBV5-5 to TRBJ1-5, with D possibly TRBD1 on 5 matching bases. Germline V gene lookup returns CDR1 SGHKS and CDR2 YYEKEE (reference sequence). The CDR3 runs 16 residues. V was shortened by 4 bases and J by 6 bases, with 20 bases between the two germline ends. The CDR3 spells CASSRQHPTPFQPQHF. DNA for the CDR3: TGTGCCAGCAGCCGACAGCACCCAACTCCTTTTCAGCCCCAGCATTTT.

The V call is TRBV9, the J call TRBJ1-1; D may be TRBD1 (6 bases). The CDR3 is made up of 14 amino acids. V shed 4 bases and J shed 4 bases, with 14 bases lying between them. Germline V lookup: CDR1 SGDLS, CDR2 YYNGEE. CDR3 sequence (DNA): TGTGCCAGCAGCCCCCAGACAGGAAGCACTGAAGCTTTCTTT. Protein sequence: CASSPQTGSTEAFF.

V is TRBV5-1 and J is TRBJ2-1, with D perhaps matching TRBD1 (6 bases). The CDR3 is 17 residues long. V lost 3 bases and J 9 bases, leaving 25 bases between the germline ends. CDR1 is SGHRS, CDR2 YFSETQ, per germline. In DNA, the CDR3 is TGCGCCAGCAGCTGGAACACCGGGACACGGGGAAAAGGTGAGCAGTTCTTC. It is translated as CASSWNTGTRGKGEQFF.

J is TRBJ1-4 and V is TRBV18; 10 bases fit TRBD1. The CDR3 sequence is 17 residues long. The germline V gene encodes CDR1 KGHSH and CDR2 LQKENI. V dropped 5 bases and J dropped 4; count of bases not matched to a gene: 10. The CDR3: CASSYIAGTGVNEKLFF. CDR3 DNA: TGTGCCAGCTCATACATTGCCGGGACAGGGGTTAATGAAAAACTGTTTTTT.

The chain carries TRBV19 and TRBJ2-3, with D maybe TRBD2 (6 bases). Germline V gene sequence: CDR1 LNHDA, CDR2 SQIVND (reference sequence). V was pared by 7 bases and J by 3 bases, with 11 bases between. The CDR3 has 13 residues. The CDR3 nucleotides are TGTGCCAGTACTACCGGGAGTACAGATACGCAGTATTTT. This encodes CASTTGSTDTQYF.

This clone was seen more than once but under ten times. The chain joins TRBV29-1 to TRBJ2-7, with D perhaps TRBD1 (5 bases). This CDR3 has 12 residues. Trimming stripped 6 bases from V and 2 bases from J, with 11 bases between. Germline CDR1 SQVTM, CDR2 ANQGSEA. The CDR3 region is CSVRQRTYEQYF. CDR3 bases: TGCAGCGTCCGACAGCGTACCTACGAGCAGTACTTC.

A few counts support this clone. This chain joins TRBV7-9 and TRBJ2-7; 9 bases agree with TRBD2. Germline V gene sequence: CDR1 SEHNR, CDR2 FQNEAQ (reference sequence). Germline trimming cut 7 bases from V and 7 bases from J; bases unmatched to any gene: 17. The CDR3 extends over 16 amino acids. The CDR3 DNA is TGTGCCAGCACCGAACCCAGAGCTAGCGGGACTAGAGAGCAGTACTTC. This sequence encodes CASTEPRASGTREQYF.

This clone was observed a handful of times. In DNA form, the CDR3 reads TGTGCCAGCAGTTTTGTCGGGAGCCCGCAAGAGACCCAGTACTTC. Translated: CASSFVGSPQETQYF. This chain links TRBV28 with TRBJ2-5; a weak D match, TRBD2 (6 bases). Trimming removed 3 bases from V and 2 bases from J, with 13 bases in between. The CDR3 runs to 15 residues. Germline values: CDR1 MDHEN, CDR2 SYDVKM.

The rearrangement links TRBV15 to TRBJ2-1; maybe TRBD2 (6 bases). This CDR3 region has 16 residues. Looked up from germline, CDR1 is LNHNV and CDR2 is YYDKDF (reference sequence). V was cut by 0 bases and J by 9 bases, with 18 bases left in between. Here the CDR3 reads CATSRDWTTPSAEQFF. As DNA, the CDR3 is TGTGCCACCAGCAGAGATTGGACTACGCCGTCGGCTGAGCAGTTCTTC.

This clone was counted between two and nine times. The gene calls are TRBV3-1 (or the pseudogene TRBV3-2) and TRBJ1-2; 7 bases agree with TRBD1. The length of the CDR3 is 13 residues. The J segment lost 6 bases and the V segment lost 3 bases, leaving 4 bases of the junction unmatched. Germline CDR1 LGHDT, CDR2 YNNKEL (reference sequence). CDR3 in amino acids: CASSQAGGNGYTF. CDR3 bases: TGTGCCAGCAGCCAGGCAGGGGGAAATGGCTACACCTTC.

The rearrangement joins TRBV18 to TRBJ1-1; D not certain. This CDR3 spans 14 amino acids. Germline values: CDR1 KGHSH, CDR2 LQKENI. V was shortened by 1 base and J by 4 bases, with 10 bases between the two germline ends. The DNA of the CDR3 is TGTGCCAGCTCACCACAGGGAGGGATCACTGAAGCTTTCTTT. As protein: CASSPQGGITEAFF.

The CDR3 DNA reads as TGTGCCAGCAGCGTAGGAGGAGACAGGGTTCAGCCCCAGCATTTT. As protein: CASSVGGDRVQPQHF. The V call is TRBV9, the J call TRBJ1-5; 7 nucleotides agree with TRBD1. The CDR3 has 15 amino acids. J was trimmed by 6 bases and V by 0 bases; bases with no gene match: 6. Germline V lookup: CDR1 SGDLS, CDR2 YYNGEE.

The chain joins TRBV6-5 to TRBJ1-1; possible D gene TRBD1, 5 bases. V was shortened by 10 bases and J by 2 bases, with 11 bases between the two germline ends. The CDR3 has 12 residues. Germline V gene lookup returns CDR1 MNHEY and CDR2 SVGAGI. CDR3 bases: TGTGCCATCAAAGACAGAAACACTGAAGCTTTCTTT. It specifies CAIKDRNTEAFF.

The chain employs TRBV5-5 and TRBJ2-2; perhaps TRBD2 as D (5 bases). This CDR3 is built from 17 residues. The V end was cut by 4 bases, the J end by 0 bases, with 16 bases between. Germline lookup yields CDR1 SGHKS and CDR2 YYEKEE (reference sequence). CDR3 in amino acids: CASSRTGVNANTGELFF. CDR3 nucleotide sequence: TGTGCCAGCAGCAGGACTGGGGTAAACGCGAACACCGGGGAGCTGTTTTTT.

The chain carries TRBV29-1 and TRBJ2-7; tentatively, D is TRBD2 (7 bases). The CDR3 covers 13 residues. Between the trimmed V and J ends, which lost 7 bases and 0 bases, there was a span of 13 bases. From germline, CDR1 is SQVTM and CDR2 ANQGSEA. CDR3 loop: CSAGGGLSYEQYF. The CDR3 bases are TGCAGCGCTGGGGGGGGCCTCTCCTACGAGCAGTACTTC.

The chain combines TRBV3-1 (or the pseudogene TRBV3-2) with TRBJ2-5; maybe TRBD2 (7 bases). V was shortened by 3 bases and J by 3 bases, with 17 bases between the two germline ends. The CDR3 spans 16 residues. CDR1 LGHDT and CDR2 YNNKEL come from the germline V gene (reference sequence). This CDR3 reads CASSHWGRERKETQYF. The DNA of the CDR3 is TGTGCCAGCAGCCATTGGGGGCGGGAGCGTAAAGAGACCCAGTACTTC.

In its sample, this clone was seen a few times. The chain is built from TRBV7-8 and TRBJ2-3; 9 nucleotides agree with TRBD2. Germline V gene sequence: CDR1 SGHVS, CDR2 FQNEAQ. The length of the CDR3 is 16 residues. Trimming at V came to 3 bases and at J to 2 bases, leaving 6 bases not matched to a gene. The CDR3 protein is CASSFPTSGLTDTQYF. Here the CDR3 DNA reads TGTGCCAGCAGCTTTCCGACTAGCGGACTCACAGATACGCAGTATTTT.

V is TRBV7-3 and J is TRBJ1-6; unclear D gene. The CDR3 has 12 amino acids. Germline-derived CDR1 and CDR2 are SGHTA and FQGTGA. Trimming stripped 3 bases from V and 7 bases from J, with 4 bases between. The CDR3 sequence is CASSLGNSPLHF. CDR3 DNA: TGTGCCAGCAGCTTGGGCAATTCACCCCTCCACTTT.

The J gene is TRBJ1-6, the V gene TRBV19; D call uncertain. This CDR3 has 15 amino acids. Trimming shortened V by 6 bases and J by 3 bases, and 12 bases separated the two germline ends. Per the germline V gene, CDR1 is LNHDA and CDR2 is SQIVND (reference sequence). The chain's CDR3 is CASSPGDIYNSPLHF. The CDR3 nucleotides are TGTGCCAGTAGCCCGGGAGACATCTATAATTCACCCCTCCACTTT.

This clone was detected only a few times. The chain carries TRBV6-5 and TRBJ1-2, with a tentative D call TRBD1 (5 bases). The CDR3 consists of 13 residues. In germline, CDR1 is MNHEY, CDR2 SVGAGI. Trimming left V 5 bases short and J 3 bases short, with 10 bases between. The CDR3 loop is CASSPQGYYGYTF. CDR3 sequence (DNA): TGTGCCAGCAGTCCCCAGGGATACTATGGCTACACCTTC.

CDR3 sequence (DNA): TGTGCCAGCGGATCGACAGGAGGCCACACCATATATTTT. Residues: CASGSTGGHTIYF. The V gene is TRBV7-9, the J gene TRBJ1-3; D is possibly TRBD1 (6 bases). The V end was cut by 8 bases, the J end by 8 bases, with 16 bases between. Germline assignment: CDR1 SEHNR and CDR2 FQNEAQ (reference sequence). CDR3 length equals 13 residues. Filled out from reference TRBV7-9 and TRBJ1-3, the complete variable domain reads DTGVSQNPRHKITKRGQNVTFRCDPISEHNRLYWYRQTLGQGPEFLTYFQNEAQLEKSRLLSDRFSAERPKGSFSTLEIQRTEQGDSAMYLCASGSTGGHTIYFGEGSWLTVV.

V usage is TRBV7-3 and J usage is TRBJ1-1; tentatively, D is TRBD1 (5 bases). The CDR3 loop spans 13 amino acids. With 5 bases removed from V and 3 bases from J, the gap between germline ends came to 10 bases. The germline gives CDR1 SGHTA, CDR2 FQGTGA. This CDR3 reads CASSPRGDTEAFF. CDR3 sequence (DNA): TGTGCCAGCAGCCCCCGGGGGGACACTGAAGCTTTCTTT. Full variable domain (rest looked up from reference TRBV7-3 and TRBJ1-1): GAGVSQTPSNKVTEKGKYVELRCDPISGHTALYWYRQSLGQGPEFLIYFQGTGAADDSGLPNDRFFAVRPEGSVSTLKIQRTERGDSAVYLCASSPRGDTEAFFGQGTRLTVV.

The rearrangement links TRBV7-2 to TRBJ2-1, with 7 bases that match TRBD2. Losses at the gene ends were 5 bases for V and 10 bases for J; bases not matched to a gene: 11. The CDR3 runs to 14 residues. CDR1 is SGHTA, CDR2 FQGNSA, per germline. The CDR3 bases are TGTGCCAGCAGCCCGTGGGGAGGGCCGGGGGAGCAGTTCTTC. Encoded protein: CASSPWGGPGEQFF. Using reference TRBV7-2 and TRBJ2-1 for the parts outside the CDR3, the full variable domain is GAGVSQSPSNKVTEKGKDVELRCDPISGHTALYWYRQSLGQGLEFLIYFQGNSAPDKSGLPSDRFSAERTGGSVSTLTIQRTQQEDSAVYLCASSPWGGPGEQFFGPGTRLTVL.

A single count supports this clone. The J gene is TRBJ2-2, the V gene TRBV7-2; TRBD2 aligns across 9 bases. The CDR3 is made up of 14 amino acids. The germline V gene encodes CDR1 SGHTA and CDR2 FQGNSA. J lost 6 bases, V lost 7 bases, and 6 bases had no gene match. The DNA for the CDR3 is TGTGCCAGCATGCGCCTAGCGGGATCCGGGGAGCTGTTTTTT. Protein: CASMRLAGSGELFF.